Shown below are 15 T cell receptor beta chains from a single sample sequenced in a study of response to subunit inactivated influenza vaccine. In TCRdb, the RT-PCR reads were re-called with MiXCR into one record per CDR3 protein. This table holds hundreds of thousands of distinct CDR3 sequences, roughly 13% found once. The sequencing used PBMCs from blood, collected about 6 weeks after vaccination. The receptors stem from a man in his forties or fifties who received an inactivated influenza vaccine.

As regards this clonotype: Here the CDR3 omits its conserved ending phenylalanine or tryptophan, so a read error is the likely source. This chain uses TRBV9 with TRBJ2-7, with 11 bases identical to TRBD2. Germline V gene sequence: CDR1 SGDLS, CDR2 YYNGEE. V lost 4 bases to trimming and J lost 6 bases; unmatched junction nucleotides: 9. The CDR3 spans 15 residues. The CDR3 sequence is CASSPSGGWLGEQYS. The CDR3, as DNA: TGTGCCAGCAGCCCTAGCGGGGGGTGGCTCGGCGAGCAGTACTCC.

This clonotype has ten or more counts. The chain is built from TRBV29-1 and TRBJ1-2, with unresolved D. The CDR3 consists of 12 residues. Germline V gene lookup returns CDR1 SQVTM and CDR2 ANQGSEA. V lost 6 bases to trimming and J lost 7 bases, with 15 bases between them. CDR3 region: CSVPEGFGGYTF. In DNA, the CDR3 is TGCAGCGTCCCCGAGGGATTTGGTGGCTACACCTTC.

The sample holds many counts of this clonotype. This chain connects TRBV5-1 to TRBJ2-3; the D gene is possibly TRBD1 (5 bases). CDR1 is SGHRS, CDR2 YFSETQ, per germline. V gave up 2 bases and J gave up 0 bases, with 10 bases separating them. The CDR3 loop spans 15 amino acids. CDR3 sequence (DNA): TGCGCCAGCAGCTTTTTAGGGGCAAGCACAGATACGCAGTATTTT. Translating gives CASSFLGASTDTQYF.

In its sample, this clonotype was seen many times. This sequence joins TRBV10-3 and TRBJ2-5; either TRBD1 or TRBD2 may supply D (6 bases each). The germline gives CDR1 ENHRY, CDR2 SYGVKD. The V and J ends lost 8 bases and 5 bases respectively, with 15 bases between them. The CDR3 is 13 residues long. In DNA, the CDR3 is TGTGCCATCGGTACGGGGGCGGGGGAGACCCAGTACTTC. Its translation is CAIGTGAGETQYF.

J is TRBJ1-5 and V is TRBV2, with D perhaps TRBD1 (6 bases). CDR3 length: 15 residues. Germline V gene lookup returns CDR1 SNHLY and CDR2 FYNNEI. The V end lost 5 bases, the J end lost 0 bases, and 11 bases lay between the germline ends. CDR3 loop: CASSQDSYSNQPQHF. CDR3 sequence (DNA): TGTGCCAGCAGTCAGGACAGTTATAGCAATCAGCCCCAGCATTTT. Based on the CDR3 plus reference TRBV2 and TRBJ1-5, the full variable domain is EPEVTQTPSHQVTQMGQEVILRCVPISNHLYFYWYRQILGQKVEFLVSFYNNEISEKSEIFDDQFSVERPDGSNFTLKIRSTKLEDSAMYFCASSQDSYSNQPQHFGDGTRLSIL.

The rearrangement uses TRBV7-9 and TRBJ1-2, with D tentatively TRBD1 (5 bases). The V end lost 0 bases, the J end lost 4 bases, and 12 bases lay between the germline ends. This CDR3 spans 15 amino acids. Germline loops: CDR1 SEHNR, CDR2 FQNEAQ (reference sequence). CDR3 residues: CASSLAARAVYGYTF. In DNA form, the CDR3 reads TGTGCCAGCAGCTTAGCGGCCAGGGCGGTCTATGGCTACACCTTC.

This clonotype came up many times. J is TRBJ2-1 and V is TRBV6-1, with 10 positions matching TRBD2. CDR3 length: 19 amino acids. CDR1 and CDR2 (germline): MNHNS, SASEGT. V gave up 6 bases and J gave up 8 bases; unmatched junction bases: 22. CDR3 amino acids: CASRRDRGERGGREYEQFF. As DNA, the CDR3 is TGTGCCAGCAGACGCGACCGAGGCGAGCGGGGGGGCAGGGAGTATGAGCAGTTCTTC.

This clonotype has a count of ten or more. This chain connects TRBV20-1 to TRBJ2-7; a weak D match, TRBD2 (6 bases). V lost 1 base and J lost 2, with 9 bases in between. The germline V gene encodes CDR1 DFQATT and CDR2 SNEGSKA (reference sequence). CDR3 length: 13 amino acids. The CDR3 loop is CSARGAGTYEQYF. CDR3 nucleotides: TGCAGTGCTAGAGGCGCGGGGACCTACGAGCAGTACTTC.

The chain joins TRBV4-1 to TRBJ1-1; perhaps TRBD1 as D (5 bases). V was clipped by 0 bases and J by 0 bases, with 8 bases between them. Per germline, CDR1 MGHRA and CDR2 YSYEKL. The length of the CDR3 is 15 residues. CDR3 coding DNA: TGCGCCAGCAGCCAAGAAGGGGCAGTGAACACTGAAGCTTTCTTT. This translates into CASSQEGAVNTEAFF.

In the case of this clonotype: This may come from a read error, since a much larger clone is one base off. The gene calls are TRBV4-3 and TRBJ1-3; maybe TRBD1 (6 bases). Germline assignment: CDR1 LGHNA and CDR2 YSLEER. The CDR3 loop spans 17 amino acids. CDR3 amino acids: CASSQEYQDRWENTIDF. Here the CDR3 DNA reads TGCGCCAGCAGCCAAGAATACCAGGACAGATGGGAAAACACCATAGATTTT.

This sequence joins TRBV4-2 and TRBJ2-7; 9 bases are shared with TRBD2. The CDR3 has 16 amino acids. V shed 3 bases, J shed 2 bases, and the junction held 8 bases outside the gene matches. Germline V gives CDR1 LGHNA, CDR2 YNFKEQ. The CDR3 DNA follows: TGTGCCAGCAGCCAGGGAGCGGGAGGAGGCGCCTACGAGCAGTACTTC. Encoded protein: CASSQGAGGGAYEQYF.

J is TRBJ1-2 and V is TRBV5-5, with 8 bases identical to TRBD1. There are 15 residues in the CDR3. The J segment lost 6 bases and the V segment lost 5 bases, leaving 12 bases of the junction unmatched. Germline CDR1 reads SGHKS; CDR2 reads YYEKEE (reference sequence). The CDR3: CASSSAPTGVNGYTF. The CDR3 DNA sequence: TGTGCCAGCAGTTCAGCGCCGACAGGGGTGAATGGCTACACCTTC. Together with reference TRBV5-5 and TRBJ1-2, the CDR3 gives the full variable domain: DAGVTQSPTHLIKTRGQQVTLRCSPISGHKSVSWYQQVLGQGPQFIFQYYEKEERGRGNFPDRFSARQFPNYSSELNVNALLLGDSALYLCASSSAPTGVNGYTFGSGTRLTVV.

This clonotype was observed a handful of times. The chain couples TRBV7-3 to TRBJ2-1; TRBD2 matches at 8 bases. The trim removed 5 bases at V and 7 bases at J, leaving 13 bases unmatched. This CDR3 has 16 residues. Per germline, CDR1 SGHTA and CDR2 FQGTGA. This chain's CDR3 is CASSKGAGVKRNEQFF. CDR3 sequence (DNA): TGTGCCAGCAGCAAGGGAGCGGGAGTGAAGAGAAATGAGCAGTTCTTC.

The chain uses TRBV12-3 or TRBV12-4 and TRBJ2-1; 10 bases match TRBD2. Germline trimming cut 5 bases from V and 4 bases from J; bases unmatched to any gene: 5. The length of the CDR3 is 15 residues. Written as DNA, the CDR3 is TGTGCCAGCAGTGGCCTAGCGGGGGTATACAATGAGCAGTTCTTC. Residues: CASSGLAGVYNEQFF.

This clonotype occurred many times. The chain has TRBV7-9 and TRBJ2-1; TRBD1 agrees at 9 bases. In germline, CDR1 is SEHNR, CDR2 FQNEAQ (reference sequence). Trimming removed 5 bases from V and 3 bases from J; junction bases left unmatched: 5. This CDR3 contains 15 residues. CDR3 residues: CASSPGTGFYNEQFF. CDR3 coding DNA: TGTGCCAGCAGCCCAGGGACAGGGTTCTACAATGAGCAGTTCTTC.